This TCR beta chain appears in the sequencing data of a study of blood T cell repertoires in COVID-19. At the level of the study: T cells, B-cell-depleted T cells, or PBMCs provided the cDNA or gDNA that served as material.

This clone was counted once. Data came from immunoSEQ multiplex PCR; TCRdb stores just in-frame clones and leaves some out. This table holds about 310,000 clones, roughly 89% found once. The study drew participants aged about 18 to 89 years from roughly 25 US areas. Clinical histories supplied by participants themselves formed the basis of cohort assignment. Among Cohort 3 donors, those recovered had two negative PCRs, clearance, or symptom resolution. The CDR3 spans 16 residues. Germline CDR1 and CDR2: SNHLY and FYNNEI. After removal of 6 bases from V and 0 bases from J, the junction contained 7 bases not matched to a gene.

V and J are TRBV2 and TRBJ2-1, with 8 bases identical to TRBD2. The sample was PBMCs or T cells enriched from blood (not recorded which). This clonotype was obtained from a woman aged 18-29 years who had recovered from COVID-19. CDR3 loop: CASRGFSGASYNEQFF. The CDR3 bases are TGTGCCAGCAGGGGTTTTAGCGGGGCCTCCTACAATGAGCAGTTCTTC. Filled out from reference TRBV2 and TRBJ2-1, the complete variable domain reads EPEVTQTPSHQVTQMGQEVILRCVPISNHLYFYWYRQILGQKVEFLVSFYNNEISEKSEIFDDQFSVERPDGSNFTLKIRSTKLEDSAMYFCASRGFSGASYNEQFFGPGTRLTVL.